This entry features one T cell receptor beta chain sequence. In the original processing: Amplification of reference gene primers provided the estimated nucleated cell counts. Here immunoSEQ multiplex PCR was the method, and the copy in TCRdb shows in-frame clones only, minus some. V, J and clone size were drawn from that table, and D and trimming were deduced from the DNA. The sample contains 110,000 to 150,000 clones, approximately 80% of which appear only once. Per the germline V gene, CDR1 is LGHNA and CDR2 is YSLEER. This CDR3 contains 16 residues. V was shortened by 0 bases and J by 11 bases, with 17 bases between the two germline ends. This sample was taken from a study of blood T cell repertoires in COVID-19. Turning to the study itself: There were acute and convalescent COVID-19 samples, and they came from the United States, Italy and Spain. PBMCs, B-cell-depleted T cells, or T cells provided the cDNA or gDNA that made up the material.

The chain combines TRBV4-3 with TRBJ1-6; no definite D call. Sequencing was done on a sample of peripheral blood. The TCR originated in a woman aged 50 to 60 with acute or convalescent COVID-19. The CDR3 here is CASSQDEDSPFTPLHF. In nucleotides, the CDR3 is TGCGCCAGCAGCCAAGACGAGGACTCACCTTTTACACCCCTCCACTTT.